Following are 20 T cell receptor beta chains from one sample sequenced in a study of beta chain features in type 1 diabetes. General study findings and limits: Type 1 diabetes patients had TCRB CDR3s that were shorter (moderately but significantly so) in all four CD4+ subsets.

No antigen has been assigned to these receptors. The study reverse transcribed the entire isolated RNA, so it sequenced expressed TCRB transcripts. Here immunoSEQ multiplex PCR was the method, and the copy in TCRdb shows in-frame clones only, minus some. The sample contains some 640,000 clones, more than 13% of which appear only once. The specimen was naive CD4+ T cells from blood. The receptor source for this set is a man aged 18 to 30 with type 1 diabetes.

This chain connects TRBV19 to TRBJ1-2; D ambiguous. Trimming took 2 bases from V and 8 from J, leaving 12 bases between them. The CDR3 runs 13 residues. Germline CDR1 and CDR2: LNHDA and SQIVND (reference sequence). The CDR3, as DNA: TGTGCCAGTAGTATAACGTCCGATGGCGGCTACACCTTC. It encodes CASSITSDGGYTF. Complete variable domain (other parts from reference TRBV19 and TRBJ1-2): DGGITQSPKYLFRKEGQNVTLSCEQNLNHDAMYWYRQDPGQGLRLIYYSQIVNDFQKGDIAEGYSVSREKKESFPLTVTSAQKNPTAFYLCASSITSDGGYTFGSGTRLTVV.

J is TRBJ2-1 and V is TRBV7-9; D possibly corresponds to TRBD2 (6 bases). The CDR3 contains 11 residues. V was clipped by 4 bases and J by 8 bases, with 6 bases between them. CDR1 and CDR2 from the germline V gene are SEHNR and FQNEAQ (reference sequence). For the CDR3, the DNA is TGTGCCAGCAGCTGGGGGGATGAGCAGTTCTTC. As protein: CASSWGDEQFF. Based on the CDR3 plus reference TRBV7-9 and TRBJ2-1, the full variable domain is DTGVSQNPRHKITKRGQNVTFRCDPISEHNRLYWYRQTLGQGPEFLTYFQNEAQLEKSRLLSDRFSAERPKGSFSTLEIQRTEQGDSAMYLCASSWGDEQFFGPGTRLTVL.

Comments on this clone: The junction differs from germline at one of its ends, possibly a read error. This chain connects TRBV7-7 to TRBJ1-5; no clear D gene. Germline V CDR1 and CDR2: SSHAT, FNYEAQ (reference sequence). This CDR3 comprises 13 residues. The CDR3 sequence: CASSPSSFEPQHF. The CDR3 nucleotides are TGTGCTAGCAGCCCATCATCCTTCGAGCCCCAGCATTTT.

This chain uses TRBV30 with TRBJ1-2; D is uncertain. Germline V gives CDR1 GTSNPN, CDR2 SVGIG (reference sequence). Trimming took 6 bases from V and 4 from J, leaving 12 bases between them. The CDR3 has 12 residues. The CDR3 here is CACTENLYGYTF. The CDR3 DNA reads TGTGCCTGCACAGAGAACCTCTATGGCTACACCTTC.

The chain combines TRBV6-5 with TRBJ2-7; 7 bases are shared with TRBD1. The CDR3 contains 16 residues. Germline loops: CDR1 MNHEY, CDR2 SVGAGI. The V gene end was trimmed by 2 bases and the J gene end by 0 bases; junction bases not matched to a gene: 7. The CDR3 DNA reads TGTGCCAGCAGTTACGGCCCACGGGACAGCTCCTACGAGCAGTACTTC. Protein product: CASSYGPRDSSYEQYF.

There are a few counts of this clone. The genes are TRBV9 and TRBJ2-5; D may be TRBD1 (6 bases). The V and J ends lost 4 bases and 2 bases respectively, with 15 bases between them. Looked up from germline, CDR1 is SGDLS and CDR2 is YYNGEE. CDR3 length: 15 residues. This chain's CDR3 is CASSLSTGNQETQYF. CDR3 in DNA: TGTGCCAGCAGCCTATCAACAGGGAATCAAGAGACCCAGTACTTC. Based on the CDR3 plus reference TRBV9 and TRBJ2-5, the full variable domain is DSGVTQTPKHLITATGQRVTLRCSPRSGDLSVYWYQQSLDQGLQFLIQYYNGEERAKGNILERFSAQQFPDLHSELNLSSLELGDSALYFCASSLSTGNQETQYFGPGTRLLVL.

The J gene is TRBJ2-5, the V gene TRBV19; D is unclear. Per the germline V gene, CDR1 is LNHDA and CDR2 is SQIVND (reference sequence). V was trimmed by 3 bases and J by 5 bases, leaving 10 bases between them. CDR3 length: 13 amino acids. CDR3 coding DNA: TGTGCCAGTAGTATGAAGGACGATGAGACCCAGTACTTC. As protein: CASSMKDDETQYF. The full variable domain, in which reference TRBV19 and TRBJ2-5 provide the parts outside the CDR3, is DGGITQSPKYLFRKEGQNVTLSCEQNLNHDAMYWYRQDPGQGLRLIYYSQIVNDFQKGDIAEGYSVSREKKESFPLTVTSAQKNPTAFYLCASSMKDDETQYFGPGTRLLVL.

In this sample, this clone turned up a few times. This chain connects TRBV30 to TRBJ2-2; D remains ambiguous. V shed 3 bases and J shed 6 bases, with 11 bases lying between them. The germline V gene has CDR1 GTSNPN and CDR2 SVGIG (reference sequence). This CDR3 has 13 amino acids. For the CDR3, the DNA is TGTGCCTGGAGCCCTCAGAGGCCCGGGGAGCTGTTTTTT. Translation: CAWSPQRPGELFF.

The chain's CDR3 is CASRGTGRETQYF. For the CDR3, the DNA is TGTGCCAGCAGAGGGACAGGGAGGGAGACCCAGTACTTC. The chain uses TRBV27 and TRBJ2-5; 9 bases fit TRBD1. The V segment lost 6 bases and the J segment 5 bases; nucleotides outside the gene matches: 4. This CDR3 spans 13 amino acids. Germline assignment: CDR1 MNHEY and CDR2 SMNVEV (reference sequence).

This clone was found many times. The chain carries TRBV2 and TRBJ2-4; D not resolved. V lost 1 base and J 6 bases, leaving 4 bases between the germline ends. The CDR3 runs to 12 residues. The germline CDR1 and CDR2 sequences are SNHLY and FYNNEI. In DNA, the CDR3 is TGTGCCAGCAGTGAAGGATCAAACATTCAGTACTTC. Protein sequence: CASSEGSNIQYF.

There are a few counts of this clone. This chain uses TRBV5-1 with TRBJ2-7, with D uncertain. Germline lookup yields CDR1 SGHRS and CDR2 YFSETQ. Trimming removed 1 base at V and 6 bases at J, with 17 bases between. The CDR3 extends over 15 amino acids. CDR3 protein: CASSLLQSGSGEQYF. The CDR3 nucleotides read TGCGCCAGCAGCTTGTTACAGTCAGGATCAGGCGAGCAGTACTTC.

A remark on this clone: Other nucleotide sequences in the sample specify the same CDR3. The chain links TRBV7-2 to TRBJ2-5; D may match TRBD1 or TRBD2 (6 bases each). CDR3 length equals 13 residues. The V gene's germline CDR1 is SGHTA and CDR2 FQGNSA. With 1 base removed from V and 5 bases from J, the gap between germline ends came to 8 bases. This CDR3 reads CASSLGGGETQYF. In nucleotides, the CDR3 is TGTGCCAGCAGCTTAGGAGGGGGGGAGACCCAGTACTTC.

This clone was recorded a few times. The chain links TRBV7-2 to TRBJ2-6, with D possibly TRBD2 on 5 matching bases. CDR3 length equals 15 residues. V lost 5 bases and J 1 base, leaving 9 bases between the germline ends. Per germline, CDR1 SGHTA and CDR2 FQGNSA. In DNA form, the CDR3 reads TGTGCCAGCAGCGGAGGCGGGTCTGGGGCCAACGTCCTGACTTTC. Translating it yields CASSGGGSGANVLTF.

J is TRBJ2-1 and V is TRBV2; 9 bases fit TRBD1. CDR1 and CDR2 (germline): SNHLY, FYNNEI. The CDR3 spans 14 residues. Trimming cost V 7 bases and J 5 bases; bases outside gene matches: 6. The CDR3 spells CASTRTGVNNEQFF. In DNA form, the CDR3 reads TGTGCCAGCACTCGGACAGGGGTCAACAATGAGCAGTTCTTC.

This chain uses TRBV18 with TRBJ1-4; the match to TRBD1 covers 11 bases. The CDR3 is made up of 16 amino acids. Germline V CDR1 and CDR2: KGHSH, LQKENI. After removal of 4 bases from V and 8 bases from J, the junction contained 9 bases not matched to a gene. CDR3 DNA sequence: TGTGCCAGCTCACGGAGGACAGGGGGCGCGAGGGAAAAACTGTTTTTT. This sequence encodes CASSRRTGGAREKLFF.

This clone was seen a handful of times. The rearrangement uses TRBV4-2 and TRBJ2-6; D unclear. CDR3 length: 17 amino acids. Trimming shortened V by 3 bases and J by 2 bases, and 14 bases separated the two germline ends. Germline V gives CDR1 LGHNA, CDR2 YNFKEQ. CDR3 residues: CASSHPLAGAGANVLTF. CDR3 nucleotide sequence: TGTGCCAGCAGCCATCCCCTTGCTGGAGCTGGGGCCAACGTCCTGACTTTC.

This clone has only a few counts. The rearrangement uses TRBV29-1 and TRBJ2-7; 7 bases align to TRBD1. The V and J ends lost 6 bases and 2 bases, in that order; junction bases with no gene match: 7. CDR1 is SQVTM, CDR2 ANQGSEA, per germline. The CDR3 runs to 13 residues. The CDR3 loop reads CSVRRDSPYEQYF. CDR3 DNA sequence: TGCAGCGTCCGCCGGGACAGTCCCTACGAGCAGTACTTC.

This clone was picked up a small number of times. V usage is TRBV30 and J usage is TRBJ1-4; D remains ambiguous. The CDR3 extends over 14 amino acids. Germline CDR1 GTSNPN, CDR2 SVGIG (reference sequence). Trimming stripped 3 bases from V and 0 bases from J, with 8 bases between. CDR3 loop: CAWRDGTTNEKLFF. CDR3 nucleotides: TGTGCCTGGAGGGACGGGACAACTAATGAAAAACTGTTTTTT.

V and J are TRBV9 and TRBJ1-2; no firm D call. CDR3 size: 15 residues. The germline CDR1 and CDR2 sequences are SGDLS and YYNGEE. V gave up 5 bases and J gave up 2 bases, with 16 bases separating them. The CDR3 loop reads CASSAPGRTNYGYTF. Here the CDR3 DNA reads TGTGCCAGCAGTGCTCCCGGACGGACGAACTATGGCTACACCTTC.

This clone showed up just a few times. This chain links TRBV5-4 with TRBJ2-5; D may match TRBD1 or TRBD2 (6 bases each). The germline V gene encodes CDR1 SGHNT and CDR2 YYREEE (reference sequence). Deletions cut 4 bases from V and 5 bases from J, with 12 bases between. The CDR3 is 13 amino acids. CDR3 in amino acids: CASSPRGVETQYF. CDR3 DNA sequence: TGTGCCAGCAGCCCGAGGGGGGTCGAGACCCAGTACTTC.